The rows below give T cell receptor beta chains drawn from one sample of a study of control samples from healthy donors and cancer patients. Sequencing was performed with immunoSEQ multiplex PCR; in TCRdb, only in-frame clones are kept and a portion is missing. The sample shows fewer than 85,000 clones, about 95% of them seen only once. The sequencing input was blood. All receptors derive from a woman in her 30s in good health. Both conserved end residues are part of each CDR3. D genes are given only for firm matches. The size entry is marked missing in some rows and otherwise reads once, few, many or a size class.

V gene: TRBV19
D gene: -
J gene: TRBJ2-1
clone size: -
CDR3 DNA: TGTGCCAGTAGTATATTAGGGAGTAACAATGAGCAGTTCTTC
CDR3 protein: CASSILGSNNEQFF

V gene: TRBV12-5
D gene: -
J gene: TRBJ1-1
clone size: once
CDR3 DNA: TGTGCTAGTGGCCGGATGAACACTGAAGCTTTCTTT
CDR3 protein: CASGRMNTEAFF

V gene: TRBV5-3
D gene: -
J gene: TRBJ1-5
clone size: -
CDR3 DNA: TGTGCCAGAAGCTTGGTCCGGGGCAATCAGCCCCAGCATTTT
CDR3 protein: CARSLVRGNQPQHF

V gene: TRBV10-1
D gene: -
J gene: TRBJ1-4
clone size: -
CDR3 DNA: TGCGCCAGCGCCTCGGCGGGTAATGAAAAACTGTTTTTT
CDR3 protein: CASASAGNEKLFF

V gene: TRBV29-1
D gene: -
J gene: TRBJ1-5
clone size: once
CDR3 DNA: TGCAGCGTTGGTGAGAATAGCAATCAGCCCCAGCATTTT
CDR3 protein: CSVGENSNQPQHF

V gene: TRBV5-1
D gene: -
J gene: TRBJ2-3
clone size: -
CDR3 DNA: TGCGCCAGCAGCTTACGGACTTCCCTGGCGACAGATACGCAGTATTTT
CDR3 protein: CASSLRTSLATDTQYF

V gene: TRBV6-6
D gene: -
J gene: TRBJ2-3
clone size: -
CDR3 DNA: TGTGCCAGCAGTAACACAGATACGCAGTATTTT
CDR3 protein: CASSNTDTQYF

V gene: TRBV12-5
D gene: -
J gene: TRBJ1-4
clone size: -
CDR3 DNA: TGTGCTAGTGCAAACCCTCGGGGGGCTAATGAAAAACTGTTTTTT
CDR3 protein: CASANPRGANEKLFF

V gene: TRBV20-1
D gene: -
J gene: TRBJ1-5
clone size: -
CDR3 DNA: TGCAGTGCTAGTATCAGTCCTAATCAGCCCCAGCATTTT
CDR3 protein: CSASISPNQPQHF

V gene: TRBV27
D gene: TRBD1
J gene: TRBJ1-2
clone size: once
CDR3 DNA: TGTGCCAGCAGTCGACAGGGAGGAAGAGGCGGCTACACCTTC
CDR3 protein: CASSRQGGRGGYTF

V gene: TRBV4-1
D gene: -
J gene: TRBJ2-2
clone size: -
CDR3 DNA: TGCGCCAGCAGCCAACTTAAAACAGGGTTTGTCACCGGGGAGCTGTTTTTT
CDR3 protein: CASSQLKTGFVTGELFF

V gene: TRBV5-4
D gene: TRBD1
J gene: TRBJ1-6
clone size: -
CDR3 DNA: TGTGCCAGCGGCGCGACAGGGGAGAATTCACCCCTCCACTTT
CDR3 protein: CASGATGENSPLHF

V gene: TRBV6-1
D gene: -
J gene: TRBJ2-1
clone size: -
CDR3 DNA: TGTGCCAGCAGTGAAAGGGCCGGACCTCCCTACAATGAGCAGTTCTTC
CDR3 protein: CASSERAGPPYNEQFF

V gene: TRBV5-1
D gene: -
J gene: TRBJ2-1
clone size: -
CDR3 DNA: TGCGCCACAAAGCGGGACACCGACTACAATGAGCAGTTCTTC
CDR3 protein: CATKRDTDYNEQFF

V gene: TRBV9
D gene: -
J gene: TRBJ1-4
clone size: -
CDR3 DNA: TGTGCCAGCAGCGCAACCGGGACCATAAGCGAAAAACTGTTTTTT
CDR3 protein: CASSATGTISEKLFF

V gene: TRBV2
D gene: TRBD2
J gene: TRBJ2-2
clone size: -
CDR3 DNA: TGTGCCGGAGGAGGGGAACGGACTAGCGGAGAAACGAACACCGGGGAGCTGTTTTTT
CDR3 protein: CAGGGERTSGETNTGELFF

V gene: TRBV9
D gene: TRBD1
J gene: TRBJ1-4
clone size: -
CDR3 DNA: TGTGCCAGCAGCGTAGGACAGGGAAATGAAAAACTGTTTTTT
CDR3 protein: CASSVGQGNEKLFF

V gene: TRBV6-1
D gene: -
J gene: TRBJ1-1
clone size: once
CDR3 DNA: TGTGCCAGCAGTGTATCGGGGAGATTGAGGAACACTGAAGCTTTCTTT
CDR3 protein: CASSVSGRLRNTEAFF

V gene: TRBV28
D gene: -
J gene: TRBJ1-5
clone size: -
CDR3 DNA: TGTGCCAGCAGCCCCCGGGGGGCCGGTTCCAATCAGCCCCAGCATTTT
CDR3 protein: CASSPRGAGSNQPQHF

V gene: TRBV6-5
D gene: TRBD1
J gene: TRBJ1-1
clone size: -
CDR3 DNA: TGTGCCAGCAGTAAGGACAGGGGGCAGAACACTGAAGCTTTCTTT
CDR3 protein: CASSKDRGQNTEAFF

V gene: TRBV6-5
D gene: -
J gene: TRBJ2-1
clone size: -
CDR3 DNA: TGTGCCAGCAGCTCCGGGACGAACTACAATGAGCAGTTCTTC
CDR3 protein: CASSSGTNYNEQFF

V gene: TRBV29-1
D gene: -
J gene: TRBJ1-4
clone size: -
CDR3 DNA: TGCAGCGTTGTGGATGGGGCTGGGGCAACTAATGAAAAACTGTTTTTT
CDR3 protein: CSVVDGAGATNEKLFF

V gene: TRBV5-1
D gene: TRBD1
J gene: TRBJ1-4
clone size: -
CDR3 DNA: TGCGCCAGCAGCCTCGGACAGGCGAGGGGGAATGAAAAACTGTTTTTT
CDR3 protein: CASSLGQARGNEKLFF

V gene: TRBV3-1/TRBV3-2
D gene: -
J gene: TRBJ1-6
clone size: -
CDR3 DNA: TGTGCCAGCAGCGATGGGGGGCGGGATGGATCACCCCTCCACTTT
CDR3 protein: CASSDGGRDGSPLHF

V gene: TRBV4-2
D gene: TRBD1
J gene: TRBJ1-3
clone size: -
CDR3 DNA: TGTGCCAGCAGCCAAGATCCAGGGGGTATTTCTGGAAACACCATATATTTT
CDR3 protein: CASSQDPGGISGNTIYF

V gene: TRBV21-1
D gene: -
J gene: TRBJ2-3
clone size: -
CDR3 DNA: TGTGCCAGCAGCCTCTGGGGGACTAGCGACCCGGATACGCAGTATTTT
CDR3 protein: CASSLWGTSDPDTQYF

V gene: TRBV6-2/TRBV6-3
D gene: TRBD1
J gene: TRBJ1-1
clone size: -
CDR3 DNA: TGTGCCAGCAGTTGGGACAGGGGGATGAACACTGAAGCTTTCTTT
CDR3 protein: CASSWDRGMNTEAFF

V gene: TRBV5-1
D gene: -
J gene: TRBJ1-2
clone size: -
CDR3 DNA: TGCGCCAGCAGCCAACAGGGTACTGATGGCTACACCTTC
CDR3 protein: CASSQQGTDGYTF

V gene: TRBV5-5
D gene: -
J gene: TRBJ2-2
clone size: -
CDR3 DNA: TGTGCCAGCAGCTTGGGACTCAGTAACGGGGAGCTGTTTTTT
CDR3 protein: CASSLGLSNGELFF

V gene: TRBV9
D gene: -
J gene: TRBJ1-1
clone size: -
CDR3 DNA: TGTGCCAGCAGCGTAGAACGGGAGTTCACTGAAGCTTTCTTT
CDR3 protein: CASSVEREFTEAFF

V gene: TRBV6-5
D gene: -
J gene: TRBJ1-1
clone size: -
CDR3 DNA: TGTGCCAGCAGTAATACGAACACTGAAGCTTTCTTT
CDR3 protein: CASSNTNTEAFF

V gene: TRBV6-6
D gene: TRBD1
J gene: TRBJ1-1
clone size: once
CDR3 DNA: TGTGCCAGCAGTAAGTCCGGGACAGGACCTGCTGAAGCTTTCTTT
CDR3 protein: CASSKSGTGPAEAFF

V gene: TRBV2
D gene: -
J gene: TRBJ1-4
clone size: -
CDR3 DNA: TGTGCCAGCGGACAGCTTACAACTAATGAAAAACTGTTTTTT
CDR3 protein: CASGQLTTNEKLFF

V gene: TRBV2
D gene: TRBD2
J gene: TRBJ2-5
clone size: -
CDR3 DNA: TGTGCCAGCCGACTAGCGGGGGGTCTGGAGACCCAGTACTTC
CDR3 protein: CASRLAGGLETQYF

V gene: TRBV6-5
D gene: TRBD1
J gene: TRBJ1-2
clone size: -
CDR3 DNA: TGTGCCAGCAGGCCCGACAGGGGTAACTATGGCTACACCTTC
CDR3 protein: CASRPDRGNYGYTF

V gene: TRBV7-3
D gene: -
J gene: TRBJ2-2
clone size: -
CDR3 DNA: TGTGCCAGCAGTTTAATTACCCCCGGGGAGCTGTTTTTT
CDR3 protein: CASSLITPGELFF

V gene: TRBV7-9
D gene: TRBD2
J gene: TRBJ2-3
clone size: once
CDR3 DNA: TGTGCCAGCAGCTCTTTAGCGGGGGGTGCATATACGCAGTATTTT
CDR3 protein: CASSSLAGGAYTQYF

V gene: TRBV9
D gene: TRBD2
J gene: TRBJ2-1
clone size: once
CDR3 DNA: TGTGCCAGCAGCGTCGGCGGGGGGGCACGGGAGCAGTTCTTC
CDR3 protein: CASSVGGGAREQFF

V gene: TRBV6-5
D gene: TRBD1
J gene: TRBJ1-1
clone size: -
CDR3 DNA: TGTGCCAGCACCGGGACAGGGGTGAACACTGAAGCTTTCTTT
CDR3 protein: CASTGTGVNTEAFF

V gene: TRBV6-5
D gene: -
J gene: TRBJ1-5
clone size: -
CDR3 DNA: TGTGCCAGCAGTCCCGAGGGCAATCAGCCCCAGCATTTT
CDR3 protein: CASSPEGNQPQHF

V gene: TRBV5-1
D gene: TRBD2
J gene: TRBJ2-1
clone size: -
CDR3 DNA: TGCGCCAGCAGCTACACCTTTGGGATCGATGGGCGGGAGAGCTCCTACAATGAGCAGTTCTTC
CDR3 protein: CASSYTFGIDGRESSYNEQFF

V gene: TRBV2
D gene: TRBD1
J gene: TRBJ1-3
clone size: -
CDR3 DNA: TGTGCCAGCAGGACAGGGGCTGGAAACACCATATATTTT
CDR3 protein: CASRTGAGNTIYF

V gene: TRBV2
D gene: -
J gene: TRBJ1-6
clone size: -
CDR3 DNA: TGTGCCAGCAGGCTTGAACAGGGATCGGTGGGGTCACCCCTCCACTTT
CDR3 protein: CASRLEQGSVGSPLHF

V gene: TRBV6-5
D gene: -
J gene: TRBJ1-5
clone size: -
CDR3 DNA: TGTGCCAGCAATTGGCAGGAAGATCAGCCCCAGCATTTT
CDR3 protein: CASNWQEDQPQHF

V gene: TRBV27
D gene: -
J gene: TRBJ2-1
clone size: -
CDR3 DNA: TGTGCCAGCAGTGGGACGACAGGTCGCTCCTACAATGAGCAGTTCTTC
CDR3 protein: CASSGTTGRSYNEQFF

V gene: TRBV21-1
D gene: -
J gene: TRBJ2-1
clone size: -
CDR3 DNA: TGTGCCAGCAGCAAAGACGACCCTTTACAGGGGGCTCTCTACAATGAGCAGTTCTTC
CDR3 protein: CASSKDDPLQGALYNEQFF

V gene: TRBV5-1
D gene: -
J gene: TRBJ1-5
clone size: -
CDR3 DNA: TGCGCCAGCAGTTGGGAGGCTGGGCAGCCCCAGCATTTT
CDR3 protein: CASSWEAGQPQHF

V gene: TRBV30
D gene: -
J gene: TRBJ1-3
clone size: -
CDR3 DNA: TGTGCCTGGGGGGTCTCTGGAAACACCATATATTTT
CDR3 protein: CAWGVSGNTIYF

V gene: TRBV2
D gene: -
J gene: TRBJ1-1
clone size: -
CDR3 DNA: TGTGCCAGCAGTGAACTCGGGACCGCGATGGGCACTGAAGCTTTCTTT
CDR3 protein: CASSELGTAMGTEAFF

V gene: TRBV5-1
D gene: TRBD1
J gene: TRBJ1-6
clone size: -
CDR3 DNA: TGCGCCAGCAGCGCCTCTTTGACAGGGGCGAGGGACACTAATTCACCCCTCCACTTT
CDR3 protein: CASSASLTGARDTNSPLHF

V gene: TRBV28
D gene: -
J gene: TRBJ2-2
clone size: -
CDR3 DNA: TGTGCCAGCAGCCCCGCCGGGGAGCTGTTTTTT
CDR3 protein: CASSPAGELFF

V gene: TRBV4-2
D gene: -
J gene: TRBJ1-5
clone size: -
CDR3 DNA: TGTGCCAGCAGCCAAGATTTGGTGGGGAATAGCAATCAGCCCCAGCATTTT
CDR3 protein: CASSQDLVGNSNQPQHF

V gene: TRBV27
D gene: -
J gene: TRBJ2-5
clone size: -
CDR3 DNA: TGTGCCAGCAGTCCACCGATCCAAGAGACCCAGTACTTC
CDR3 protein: CASSPPIQETQYF

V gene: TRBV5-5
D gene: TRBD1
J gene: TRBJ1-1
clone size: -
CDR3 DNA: TGTGCCAGCAGCTACAGGGGACCCAACATGAACACTGAAGCTTTCTTT
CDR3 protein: CASSYRGPNMNTEAFF

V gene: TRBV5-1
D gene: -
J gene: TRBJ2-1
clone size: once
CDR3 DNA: TGCGCCAGCAGCCTCACTCGCGATGAGCAGTTCTTC
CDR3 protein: CASSLTRDEQFF

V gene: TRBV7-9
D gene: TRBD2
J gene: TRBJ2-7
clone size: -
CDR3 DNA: TGTGCCAGCAGCTTAGGACTAGCGGGGGACTACGAGCAGTACTTC
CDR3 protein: CASSLGLAGDYEQYF

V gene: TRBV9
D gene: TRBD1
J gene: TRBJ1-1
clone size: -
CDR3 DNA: TGTGCCAGCAGCTTCGGACAGGAGGGGGCTTTCTTT
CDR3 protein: CASSFGQEGAFF

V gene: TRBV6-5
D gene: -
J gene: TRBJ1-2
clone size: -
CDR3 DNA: TGTGCCAGCAGTTACACGTCCGGGACGGTTAACTATGGCTACACCTTC
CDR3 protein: CASSYTSGTVNYGYTF

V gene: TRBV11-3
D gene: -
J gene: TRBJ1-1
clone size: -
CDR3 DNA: TGTGCCAGCAGCTTAGCGTCCAGGTGGAAGCGTACTGAAGCTTTCTTT
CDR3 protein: CASSLASRWKRTEAFF